Below are 24 T cell receptor beta chains sequenced from a single sample in a study of Ad26.COV2.S vaccination and SARS-CoV-2 variants. Documented treatment: some 20 received Ad26.COV2.S at low or high dose, single or two shots; 5 received placebo; per-sample allocation not given. Sampling was performed 63 days after the first vaccine or placebo injection. Libraries were prepared by immunoSEQ multiplex PCR; TCRdb keeps only in-frame clonotypes and omits some of them. The sample carries approximately 250,000 clones, roughly 87% recorded once. The specimen comprised peripheral blood, sampled in a trial of Ad26.COV2.S vaccine versus placebo. Every receptor here comes from a person between 18 and 60 years old who received the Ad26.COV2.S COVID-19 vaccine or a placebo.

The chain joins TRBV9 to TRBJ2-3; D not resolved. With 4 bases removed from V and 1 base from J, the gap between germline ends came to 13 bases. Germline loops: CDR1 SGDLS, CDR2 YYNGEE. The CDR3 extends over 15 amino acids. The CDR3 protein is CASSLYTQGTDTQYF. The CDR3 DNA reads TGTGCCAGCAGCCTATACACCCAGGGCACAGATACGCAGTATTTT.

The chain carries TRBV5-6 and TRBJ2-1; 9 nucleotides agree with TRBD2. Germline-derived CDR1 and CDR2 are SGHDT and YYEEEE. The V gene end was trimmed by 4 bases and the J gene end by 3 bases; junction bases not matched to a gene: 8. CDR3 length equals 16 residues. CDR3 DNA sequence: TGTGCCAGCAGCACGCCGGGACTAGCTGACTACAATGAGCAGTTCTTC. It is translated as CASSTPGLADYNEQFF. Full variable domain (remainder filled in from reference TRBV5-6 and TRBJ2-1): DAGVTQSPTHLIKTRGQQVTLRCSPKSGHDTVSWYQQALGQGPQFIFQYYEEEERQRGNFPDRFSGHQFPNYSSELNVNALLLGDSALYLCASSTPGLADYNEQFFGPGTRLTVL.

In this sample, this clone turned up a few times. V gene TRBV27 combines with J gene TRBJ1-2; weak D call: TRBD1 (5 bases). Germline CDR1 MNHEY, CDR2 SMNVEV (reference sequence). Trimming took off 5 bases at V and 2 bases at J, with 12 bases between the two ends. CDR3 length: 14 residues. The CDR3 loop is CASSLTVSNYGYTF. As DNA, the CDR3 is TGTGCCAGCAGTCTGACAGTCTCGAACTATGGCTACACCTTC.

The genes are TRBV7-9 and TRBJ2-3; the D gene is possibly TRBD2 (6 bases). From germline, CDR1 is SEHNR and CDR2 FQNEAQ (reference sequence). The CDR3 extends over 12 amino acids. Trimming removed 2 bases from V and 6 bases from J, with 6 bases in between. CDR3 DNA: TGTGCCAGCAGCTTACGGGAGGATACGCAGTATTTT. This gives the protein CASSLREDTQYF.

Of note for this clone: Distinct nucleotide sequences in the sample also encode this CDR3. The chain combines TRBV30 with TRBJ1-2; 9 bases align to TRBD1. Germline CDR1 GTSNPN, CDR2 SVGIG (reference sequence). The CDR3 sequence is 13 residues long. V shed 5 bases and J 8 bases; nucleotides not matched to a gene: 9. The chain's CDR3 is CAWGPGTGYGYTF. The CDR3 coding sequence is TGTGCCTGGGGGCCCGGGACAGGGTACGGCTACACCTTC.

The chain joins TRBV7-9 to TRBJ2-5; D gene ambiguous. CDR1 is SEHNR and CDR2 is FQNEAQ in the germline V gene (reference sequence). The CDR3 length is 15 residues. Trimming removed 4 bases from V and 5 bases from J, with 17 bases in between. CDR3 loop: CASSSPRTSFETQYF. In DNA, the CDR3 is TGTGCCAGCAGCTCGCCCCGTACCTCTTTCGAGACCCAGTACTTC.

This clone was seen a handful of times. The chain links TRBV4-2 to TRBJ2-1, with 8 bases aligning to TRBD2. The CDR3 runs 16 residues. V lost 1 base, J lost 8 bases, and 10 bases stayed unmatched. CDR1 and CDR2 from the germline V gene are LGHNA and YNFKEQ. Here the CDR3 reads CASSQATGSGTDEQFF. For the CDR3, the DNA is TGTGCCAGCAGCCAAGCAACGGGTAGCGGGACGGATGAGCAGTTCTTC.

The V call is TRBV11-2, the J call TRBJ1-5, with D unresolved. From germline, CDR1 is SGHAT and CDR2 FQNNGV. The CDR3 loop spans 13 amino acids. The V gene lost 0 bases and the J gene lost 7 bases, with 7 bases spanning the gap. The CDR3 DNA is TGTGCCAGCAGCTTAGATCAGCGACAGCCCCAGCATTTT. It yields the protein CASSLDQRQPQHF. Full variable domain (missing parts from reference TRBV11-2 and TRBJ1-5): EAGVAQSPRYKIIEKRQSVAFWCNPISGHATLYWYQQILGQGPKLLIQFQNNGVVDDSQLPKDRFSAERLKGVDSTLKIQPAKLEDSAVYLCASSLDQRQPQHFGDGTRLSIL.

This clone was recorded a few times. V gene TRBV7-8 combines with J gene TRBJ2-5; 7 nucleotides agree with TRBD2. CDR1 and CDR2 (germline): SGHVS, FQNEAQ. The ends lost 7 bases at V and 7 bases at J; junction bases unmatched: 15. The CDR3 extends over 15 amino acids. CDR3 sequence reads: CASMQSPGSGGTQYF. CDR3 nucleotides: TGTGCCAGCATGCAGTCTCCAGGGTCGGGGGGGACCCAGTACTTC.

The V gene is TRBV6-6, the J gene TRBJ2-7; 12 nucleotides align to TRBD1. The CDR3 has 15 amino acids. The J segment lost 3 bases and the V segment lost 5 bases, leaving 5 bases of the junction unmatched. Germline CDR1 is MNHNY and CDR2 is SVGAGI (reference sequence). The chain's CDR3 is CASSPRDRGLYEQYF. The CDR3 DNA is TGTGCCAGCAGTCCCCGGGACAGGGGGCTCTACGAGCAGTACTTC.

The chain is built from TRBV13 and TRBJ2-7; D is uncertain. The V gene's germline CDR1 is PRHDT and CDR2 FYEKMQ (reference sequence). V was clipped by 7 bases and J by 4 bases, with 17 bases between them. The CDR3 is 14 amino acids. The chain's CDR3 is CASTQDGSKYEQYF. CDR3 DNA: TGTGCCAGCACCCAGGACGGGTCAAAATACGAGCAGTACTTC.

J is TRBJ2-1 and V is TRBV4-1, with 7 nucleotides matching TRBD2. Germline CDR1 is MGHRA and CDR2 is YSYEKL. The CDR3 runs 15 residues. The ends lost 1 base at V and 14 bases at J; junction bases unmatched: 14. The CDR3 protein is CASSQALGGGRGEFF. CDR3 nucleotide sequence: TGCGCCAGCAGCCAAGCCCTAGGTGGGGGACGGGGGGAGTTCTTC.

The V call is TRBV3-1 (or the pseudogene TRBV3-2), the J call TRBJ2-2, with 16 bases fitting TRBD2. The ends lost 2 bases at V and 4 bases at J; junction bases unmatched: 13. Germline CDR1 LGHDT, CDR2 YNNKEL (reference sequence). The CDR3 consists of 21 residues. Here the CDR3 DNA reads TGTGCCAGCAGCCAACCGCCGGGACTAGCGGGGGGGCGGGCGGCCACCGGGGAGCTGTTTTTT. This sequence encodes CASSQPPGLAGGRAATGELFF.

The rearrangement uses TRBV30 and TRBJ1-2, with a weak D call TRBD1 (6 bases). CDR1 is GTSNPN, CDR2 SVGIG, per germline (reference sequence). Trimming stripped 4 bases from V and 6 bases from J, with 12 bases between. This CDR3 contains 12 residues. CDR3 coding DNA: TGTGCCTGGACTAGACAGGCAGATGGCTACACCTTC. This codes for CAWTRQADGYTF.

This chain links TRBV7-2 with TRBJ2-1, with D hard to call. From germline, CDR1 is SGHTA and CDR2 FQGNSA. CDR3 length: 15 residues. Trimming cost V 3 bases and J 5 bases, with 14 bases left between them. The CDR3 nucleotides read TGTGCCAGCAGCTTCCATTCCGCCGTTAACAATGAGCAGTTCTTC. Its protein is CASSFHSAVNNEQFF.

This chain connects TRBV27 to TRBJ2-7, with 8 nucleotides matching TRBD1. CDR1 and CDR2 from the germline V gene are MNHEY and SMNVEV (reference sequence). Unmatched junction bases numbered 12, after V lost 2 bases and J lost 6 bases. The CDR3 extends over 16 amino acids. Here the CDR3 DNA reads TGTGCCAGCAGTTTACAGGGGACAGGTCCTTTGGCCGAGCAGTACTTC. Translating it yields CASSLQGTGPLAEQYF.

The V call is TRBV19, the J call TRBJ2-1; D unresolved. Germline-derived CDR1 and CDR2 are LNHDA and SQIVND (reference sequence). There are 13 residues in the CDR3. Trimming shortened V by 1 base and J by 10 bases, and 11 bases separated the two germline ends. CDR3 nucleotide sequence: TGTGCCAGTAGTATAGGACCGGGCTTAGAGCAGTTCTTC. This sequence encodes CASSIGPGLEQFF.

This clone was seen a few times. The rearrangement joins TRBV6-2 or TRBV6-3 to TRBJ2-1; D is uncertain. Trimming cost V 6 bases and J 5 bases, with 5 bases left between them. Germline V lookup: CDR1 MNHEY, CDR2 SVGEGT. The CDR3 is 11 residues long. The CDR3 here is CASSDNNEQFF. CDR3 nucleotides: TGTGCCAGCAGCGATAACAATGAGCAGTTCTTC.

The chain recombines TRBV7-9 with TRBJ2-5; D may be TRBD1 or TRBD2 (5 bases each). Germline loops: CDR1 SEHNR, CDR2 FQNEAQ (reference sequence). This CDR3 has 16 amino acids. V lost 1 base, J lost 5 bases, and 17 bases lay in between. The CDR3 coding sequence is TGTGCCAGCAGCTTAGGGTGGGACCCCTCCCAGGAGACCCAGTACTTC. Translating it yields CASSLGWDPSQETQYF.

The gene calls are TRBV9 and TRBJ2-1, with D tentatively TRBD2 (6 bases). Germline V lookup: CDR1 SGDLS, CDR2 YYNGEE. The CDR3 has 15 amino acids. V lost 0 bases, J lost 2 bases, and 9 bases lay in between. The CDR3 DNA follows: TGTGCCAGCAGCGTAGAGGCGGGAACCTACAATGAGCAGTTCTTC. Protein: CASSVEAGTYNEQFF.

The chain uses TRBV4-3 and TRBJ1-3, with 7 bases lining up with TRBD1. V gave up 3 bases and J gave up 0 bases; unmatched junction bases: 11. The CDR3 loop spans 18 amino acids. Germline-derived CDR1 and CDR2 are LGHNA and YSLEER. CDR3 nucleotide sequence: TGCGCCAGCAGCCACGAGAGGGACAGACCCTACTCTGGAAACACCATATATTTT. This translates into CASSHERDRPYSGNTIYF.

This clone was seen a single time. V and J are TRBV7-3 and TRBJ2-1, with 10 nucleotides matching TRBD2. Trimming took 0 bases from V and 4 from J; bases not matched to a gene: 6. The CDR3 spans 17 residues. CDR1 is SGHTA, CDR2 FQGTGA, per germline. The CDR3 loop reads CASSLTGSGGMYNEQFF. The CDR3 coding sequence is TGTGCCAGCAGCTTAACGGGTAGCGGGGGGATGTACAATGAGCAGTTCTTC.

V is TRBV4-1 and J is TRBJ1-1, with a weak D call TRBD1 (5 bases). Germline V lookup: CDR1 MGHRA, CDR2 YSYEKL. CDR3 size: 14 residues. The germline V and J ends were trimmed by 1 base and 11 bases, with 17 bases remaining between them. The CDR3 loop is CASSQVFGARFAFF. For the CDR3, the DNA is TGCGCCAGCAGCCAAGTCTTCGGGGCGAGGTTCGCTTTCTTT.

The V gene is TRBV7-3, the J gene TRBJ2-1; D might be TRBD1 or TRBD2, each matching 5 bases. Trimming took 4 bases from V and 4 from J, leaving 17 bases between them. In germline, CDR1 is SGHTA, CDR2 FQGTGA. The CDR3 is 16 residues long. CDR3 sequence (DNA): TGTGCCAGCAGCTCCGGACCAGCTGGGGGTTACAATGAGCAGTTCTTC. Amino acids: CASSSGPAGGYNEQFF.